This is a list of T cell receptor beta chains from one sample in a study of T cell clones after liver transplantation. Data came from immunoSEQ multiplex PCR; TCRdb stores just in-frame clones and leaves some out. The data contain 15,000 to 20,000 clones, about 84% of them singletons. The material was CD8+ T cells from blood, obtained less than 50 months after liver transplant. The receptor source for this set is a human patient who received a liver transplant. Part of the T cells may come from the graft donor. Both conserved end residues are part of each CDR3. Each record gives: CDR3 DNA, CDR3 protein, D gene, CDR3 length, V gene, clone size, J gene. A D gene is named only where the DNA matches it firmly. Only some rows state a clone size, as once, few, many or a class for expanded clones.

DNA: TGTGCCAGCAGACTGGGGGGGCTTACGAACACTGAAGCTTTCTTT
CDR3: CASRLGGLTNTEAFF
D: NA
length: 15
V: TRBV27
size: few
J: TRBJ1-1

DNA: TGTGCCAGCAGCTTAGAGACTAGCGTGACCTACGAGCAGTACTTC
CDR3: CASSLETSVTYEQYF
D: TRBD2
length: 15
V: TRBV7-9
size: few
J: TRBJ2-7

DNA: TGTGCCAGCAGTGAAGCGCTTTCAGGACTACTGTTCTTC
CDR3: CASSEALSGLLFF
D: NA
length: 13
V: TRBV2
size: NA
J: TRBJ2-1

DNA: TGTGCCAGCAGCCAAGGACGGGGGTGGAAAGATACGCAGTATTTT
CDR3: CASSQGRGWKDTQYF
D: NA
length: 15
V: TRBV4-2
size: NA
J: TRBJ2-3

DNA: TGTGCCAGTAGCCTTCAGGACAATGAGCAGTTCTTC
CDR3: CASSLQDNEQFF
D: NA
length: 12
V: TRBV19
size: NA
J: TRBJ2-1

DNA: TGTGCCAGCAGCTTCCTGGGGACAGAAGCTTTCTTT
CDR3: CASSFLGTEAFF
D: NA
length: 12
V: TRBV5-6
size: NA
J: TRBJ1-1

DNA: TGCGCCAGCAGCCAAGATTCGGGGGGCGAGCAGTACTTC
CDR3: CASSQDSGGEQYF
D: TRBD2
length: 13
V: TRBV4-1
size: NA
J: TRBJ2-7

DNA: TGTGCCAGCAGTTTGAACAGTCTATCCTACGAGCAGTACTTC
CDR3: CASSLNSLSYEQYF
D: NA
length: 14
V: TRBV27
size: NA
J: TRBJ2-7

DNA: TGTGCCAGCAGCCCTCCGGAGGGGATAGCGATAGAGACCCAGTACTTC
CDR3: CASSPPEGIAIETQYF
D: NA
length: 16
V: TRBV7-9
size: once
J: TRBJ2-5

DNA: TGTGCCAGTAGGCCCGGACAGGGGTCCTACAATGAGCAGTTCTTC
CDR3: CASRPGQGSYNEQFF
D: TRBD1
length: 15
V: TRBV19
size: NA
J: TRBJ2-1

DNA: TGCAGCGTTAGCGGTGACGGCTACGAGCAGTACTTC
CDR3: CSVSGDGYEQYF
D: NA
length: 12
V: TRBV29-1
size: NA
J: TRBJ2-7

DNA: TGTGCCAGCAGCACCTCCGGGACAGCATCCTACGAGCAGTACTTC
CDR3: CASSTSGTASYEQYF
D: TRBD1
length: 15
V: TRBV7-2
size: NA
J: TRBJ2-7

DNA: TGTGCCAGCAGGGATCTAGCGAAAGCAGATACGCAGTATTTT
CDR3: CASRDLAKADTQYF
D: NA
length: 14
V: TRBV27
size: NA
J: TRBJ2-3

DNA: TGTGCCTGGAGGGGACCGTCGTCCTCCTACGAGCAGTACTTC
CDR3: CAWRGPSSSYEQYF
D: NA
length: 14
V: TRBV30
size: NA
J: TRBJ2-7